Given below is one T cell receptor (beta chain) in context. Its antigen is still unknown. The source of the sample is a study of OX40 agonist ivuxolimab in advanced cancers. General study findings and limits: At doses 0.1 to 3.0 mg/kg, CD4+ and CD8+ clones expanded.

Blood samples were obtained at baseline, cycle 4 day 1, and cycle 7 day 1. The CDR3 runs to 14 residues. V was pared by 6 bases and J by 7 bases, with 16 bases between. Germline assignment: CDR1 MNHEY and CDR2 SMNVEV (reference sequence). The protocol was immunoSEQ multiplex PCR, while the TCRdb copy is restricted to in-frame clones and leaves out a portion. The profile shows roughly 92,000 clones, nearly 90% of them singletons. The chain couples TRBV27 to TRBJ2-1, with D possibly TRBD2 on 6 matching bases. Source: CD4+ or CD8+ T cells sorted from blood, taken in a trial of the OX40 agonist ivuxolimab. The clonotype comes from an adult with an advanced solid tumor such as melanoma, head and neck, liver or kidney cancer. In nucleotides, the CDR3 is TGTGCCAGCAGCAGAAGCGGGTCTCGTAATGAGCAGTTCTTC. Its translation is CASSRSGSRNEQFF.